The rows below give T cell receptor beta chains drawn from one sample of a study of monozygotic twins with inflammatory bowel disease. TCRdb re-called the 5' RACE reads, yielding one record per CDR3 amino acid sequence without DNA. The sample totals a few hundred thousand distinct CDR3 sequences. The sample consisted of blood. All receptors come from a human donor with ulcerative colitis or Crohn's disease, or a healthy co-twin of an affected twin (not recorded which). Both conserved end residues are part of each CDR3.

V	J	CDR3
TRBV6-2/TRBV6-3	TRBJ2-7	CASSYAAGTGGVSSYEQYF
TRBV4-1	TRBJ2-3	CASSQFGGPVDTQYF
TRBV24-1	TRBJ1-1	CATSGGQGGPHTEAFF
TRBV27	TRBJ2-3	CASSSRTGVGGTDTQYF
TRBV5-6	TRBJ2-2	CASTPPGQLNTGELFF
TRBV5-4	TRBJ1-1	CASSLTTALNEAFF
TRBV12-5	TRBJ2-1	CASGFGHPGEQFF
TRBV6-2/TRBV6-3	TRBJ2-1	CASSYFQVAGDHPYNEQFF
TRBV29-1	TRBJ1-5	CSVEEASRAQHF
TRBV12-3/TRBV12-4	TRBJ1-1	CASRQGNTEAFF
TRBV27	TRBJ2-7	CASSLSPDVGYEQYF
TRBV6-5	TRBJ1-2	CASSSGGRGGYTF
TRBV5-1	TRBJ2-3	CASSPLVAGSDTQYF
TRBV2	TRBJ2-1	CASSPGFSEQFF
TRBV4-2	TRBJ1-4	CASSHGDRESLEKLFF
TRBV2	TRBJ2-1	CASSEARDYLNNEQFF
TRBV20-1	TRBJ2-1	CSARAREGTGDEQFF
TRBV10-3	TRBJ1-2	CASTVTKGHGYTF
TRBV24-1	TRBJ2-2	CATSDPSPGGAGELFF